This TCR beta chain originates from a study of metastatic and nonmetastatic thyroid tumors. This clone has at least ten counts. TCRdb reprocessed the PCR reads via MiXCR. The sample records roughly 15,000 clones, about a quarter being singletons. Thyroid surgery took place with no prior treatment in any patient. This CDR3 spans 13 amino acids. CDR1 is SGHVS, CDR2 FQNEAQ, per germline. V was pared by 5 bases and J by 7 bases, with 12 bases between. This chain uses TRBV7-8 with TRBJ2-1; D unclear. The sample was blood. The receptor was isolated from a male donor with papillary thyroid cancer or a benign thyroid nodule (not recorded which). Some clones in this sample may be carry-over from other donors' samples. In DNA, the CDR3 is TGTGCCAGCAGCCCTACAACCAGGAATGAGCAGTTCTTC. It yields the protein CASSPTTRNEQFF.